This record looks at one T cell receptor (beta chain) sequence and its context. This record belongs to a study of blood T cell repertoires in COVID-19. On the study more broadly: Researchers got acute and convalescent COVID-19 samples from the United States, Italy and Spain.

Clones were sequenced by immunoSEQ multiplex PCR, and TCRdb holds only the in-frame ones, with some missing. The repertoire holds 150,000 to 200,000 clones, 75% to 90% seen once, with around 6.3% in the top ten. The CDR3 extends over 12 amino acids. The V end was cut by 5 bases, the J end by 15 bases, with 17 bases between. Germline assignment: CDR1 PRHDT and CDR2 FYEKMQ (reference sequence). V usage is TRBV13 and J usage is TRBJ2-1; a possible D gene is TRBD2 (7 bases). The sample consisted of peripheral blood. This TCR derives from a woman in her thirties or forties with acute or convalescent COVID-19. CDR3 bases: TGTGCCAGCAGCATCCCTCGGGGGGCAGTGTTCTTC. This encodes CASSIPRGAVFF.